This T cell receptor beta chain was profiled in a study of blood T cell repertoires in COVID-19. Study background: Both acute and convalescent COVID-19 samples were obtained from the United States, Italy and Spain. T cells, B-cell-depleted T cells, or PBMCs supplied cDNA or gDNA.

In the source study's methods: How many nucleated cells were present was estimated from reference gene primer amplification. Clones were sequenced by immunoSEQ multiplex PCR, and TCRdb holds only the in-frame ones, with some missing. That table supplies the V and J calls and clone size; D and trimming were determined from the DNA. Of hundreds of thousands of clones in the sample, 85% are singletons; the top ten hold approximately 3.6%. This clonotype was sampled from a woman between 18 and 30 years old with acute or convalescent COVID-19. Sequencing was performed on peripheral blood.

The CDR3 DNA reads TGTGCCAGCAGCTTTACCGGACAGGGTGGGAATTCACCCCTCCACTTT. Encoded protein: CASSFTGQGGNSPLHF. The chain uses TRBV7-2 and TRBJ1-6; TRBD1 aligns across 8 bases. CDR3 length: 16 residues. V lost 3 bases, J lost 7 bases, and 8 bases stayed unmatched. Germline CDR1 is SGHTA and CDR2 is FQGNSA.